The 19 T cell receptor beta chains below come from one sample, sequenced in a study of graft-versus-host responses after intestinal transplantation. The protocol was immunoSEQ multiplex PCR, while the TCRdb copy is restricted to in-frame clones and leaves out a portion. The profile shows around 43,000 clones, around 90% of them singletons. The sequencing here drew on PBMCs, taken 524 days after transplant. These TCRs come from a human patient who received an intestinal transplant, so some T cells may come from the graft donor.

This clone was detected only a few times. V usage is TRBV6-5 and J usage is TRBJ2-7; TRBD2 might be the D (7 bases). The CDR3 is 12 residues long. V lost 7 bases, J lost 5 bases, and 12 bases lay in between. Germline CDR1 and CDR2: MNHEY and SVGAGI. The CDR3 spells CASTDGGHEQYF. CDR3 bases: TGTGCCAGCACCGACGGGGGGCACGAGCAGTACTTC.

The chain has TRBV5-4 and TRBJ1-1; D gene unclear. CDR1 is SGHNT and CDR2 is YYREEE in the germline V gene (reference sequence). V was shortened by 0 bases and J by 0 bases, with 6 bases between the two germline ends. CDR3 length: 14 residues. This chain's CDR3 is CASSLGTLNTEAFF. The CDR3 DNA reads TGTGCCAGCAGCTTGGGGACGCTGAACACTGAAGCTTTCTTT.

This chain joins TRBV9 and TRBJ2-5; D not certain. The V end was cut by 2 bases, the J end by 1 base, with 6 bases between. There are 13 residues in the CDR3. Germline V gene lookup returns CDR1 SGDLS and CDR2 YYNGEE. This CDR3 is CASSVSSQETQYF. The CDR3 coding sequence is TGTGCCAGCAGCGTGTCCTCCCAAGAGACCCAGTACTTC.

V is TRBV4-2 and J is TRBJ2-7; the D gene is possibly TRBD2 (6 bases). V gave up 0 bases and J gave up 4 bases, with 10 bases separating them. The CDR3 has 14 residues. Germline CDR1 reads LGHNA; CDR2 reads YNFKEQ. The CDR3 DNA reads TGTGCCAGCAGCCAAGATGGTAGCGGATACGAGCAGTACTTC. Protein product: CASSQDGSGYEQYF.

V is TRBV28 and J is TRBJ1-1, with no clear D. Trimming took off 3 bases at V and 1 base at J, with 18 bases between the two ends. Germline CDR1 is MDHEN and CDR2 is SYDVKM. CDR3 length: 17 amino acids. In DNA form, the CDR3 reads TGTGCCAGCAGTTTTTGGCCGGGGAGCCCCGAGAACACTGAAGCTTTCTTT. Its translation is CASSFWPGSPENTEAFF.

This CDR3 is CASSEFLGGSAYEQYF. CDR3 in DNA: TGTGCCAGCAGTGAATTCCTGGGGGGATCCGCCTACGAGCAGTACTTC. The rearrangement links TRBV6-1 to TRBJ2-7; D possibly corresponds to TRBD2 (6 bases). This CDR3 is built from 16 residues. The V gene lost 2 bases and the J gene lost 2 bases, with 16 bases spanning the gap. Germline V gene data show CDR1 as MNHNS and CDR2 as SASEGT.

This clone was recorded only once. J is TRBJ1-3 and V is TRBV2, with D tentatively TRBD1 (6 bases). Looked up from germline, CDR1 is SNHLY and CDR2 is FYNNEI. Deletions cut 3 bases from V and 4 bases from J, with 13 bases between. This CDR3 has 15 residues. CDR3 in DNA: TGTGCCAGCAGTGAGGGACATCTTTCAGGAAACACCATATATTTT. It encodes CASSEGHLSGNTIYF.

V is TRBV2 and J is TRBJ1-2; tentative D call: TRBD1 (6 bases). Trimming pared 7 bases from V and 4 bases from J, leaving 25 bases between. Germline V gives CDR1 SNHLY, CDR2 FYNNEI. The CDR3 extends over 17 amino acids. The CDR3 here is CASKSTGGLQAFYGYTF. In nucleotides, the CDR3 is TGTGCCAGCAAGTCGACAGGCGGCTTACAGGCTTTCTATGGCTACACCTTC.

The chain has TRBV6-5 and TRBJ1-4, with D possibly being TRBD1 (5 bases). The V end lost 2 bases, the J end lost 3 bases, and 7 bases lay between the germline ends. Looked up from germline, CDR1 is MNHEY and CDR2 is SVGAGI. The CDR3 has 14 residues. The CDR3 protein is CASSYRGPNEKLFF. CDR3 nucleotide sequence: TGTGCCAGCAGTTACAGGGGACCTAATGAAAAACTGTTTTTT.

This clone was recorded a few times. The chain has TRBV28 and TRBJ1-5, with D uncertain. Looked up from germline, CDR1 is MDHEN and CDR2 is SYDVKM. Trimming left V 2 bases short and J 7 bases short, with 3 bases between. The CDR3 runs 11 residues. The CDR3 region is CASSLKQPQHF. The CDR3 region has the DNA TGTGCCAGCAGTTTAAAACAGCCCCAGCATTTT.

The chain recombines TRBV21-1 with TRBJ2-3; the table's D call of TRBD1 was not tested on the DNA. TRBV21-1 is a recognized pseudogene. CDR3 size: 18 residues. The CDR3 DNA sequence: TGTGCCAGCAGCAAAACCGGGACAGGTAGTTTAAGCACAGATACGCAGTATTTT. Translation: CASSKTGTGSLSTDTQYF.

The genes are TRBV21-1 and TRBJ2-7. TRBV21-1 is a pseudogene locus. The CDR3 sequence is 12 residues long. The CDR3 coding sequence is TGTGCCAGCAGCAAAGTGACCCCCGAGCAGTACTTC. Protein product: CASSKVTPEQYF.

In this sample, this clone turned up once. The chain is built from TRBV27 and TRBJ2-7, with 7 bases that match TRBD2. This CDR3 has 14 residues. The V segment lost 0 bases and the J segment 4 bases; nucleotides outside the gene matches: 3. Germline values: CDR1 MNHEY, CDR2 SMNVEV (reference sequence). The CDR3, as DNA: TGTGCCAGCAGTTTATCTGGACTAGTGTACGAGCAGTACTTC. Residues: CASSLSGLVYEQYF.

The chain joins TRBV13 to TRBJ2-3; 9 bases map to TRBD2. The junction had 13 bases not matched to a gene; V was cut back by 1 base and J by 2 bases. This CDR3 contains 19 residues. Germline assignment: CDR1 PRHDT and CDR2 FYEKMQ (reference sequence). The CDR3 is CASSLASGNPSLPTDTQYF. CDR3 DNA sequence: TGTGCCAGCAGCTTAGCTAGCGGGAACCCCTCGTTACCCACAGATACGCAGTATTTT.

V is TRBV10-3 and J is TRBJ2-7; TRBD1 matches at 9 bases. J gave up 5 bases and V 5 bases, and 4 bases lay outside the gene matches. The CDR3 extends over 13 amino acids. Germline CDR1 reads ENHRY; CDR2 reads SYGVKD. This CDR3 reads CAISWDREDEQYF. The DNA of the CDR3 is TGTGCCATCAGTTGGGACAGGGAGGACGAGCAGTACTTC.

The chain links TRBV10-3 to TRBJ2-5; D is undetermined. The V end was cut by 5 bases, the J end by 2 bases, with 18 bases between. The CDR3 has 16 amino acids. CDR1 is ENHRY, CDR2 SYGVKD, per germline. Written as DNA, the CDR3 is TGTGCCATCAGTCCACTCTCCGAAAGTGGGCAAGAGACCCAGTACTTC. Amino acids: CAISPLSESGQETQYF.

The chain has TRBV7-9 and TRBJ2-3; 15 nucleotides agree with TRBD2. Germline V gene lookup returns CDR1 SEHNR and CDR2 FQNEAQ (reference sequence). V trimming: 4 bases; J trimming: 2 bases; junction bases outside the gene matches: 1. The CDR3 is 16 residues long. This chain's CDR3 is CASSWTSGRATDTQYF. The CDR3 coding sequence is TGTGCCAGCAGCTGGACTAGCGGGAGGGCCACAGATACGCAGTATTTT. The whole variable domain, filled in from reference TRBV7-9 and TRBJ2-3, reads DTGVSQNPRHKITKRGQNVTFRCDPISEHNRLYWYRQTLGQGPEFLTYFQNEAQLEKSRLLSDRFSAERPKGSFSTLEIQRTEQGDSAMYLCASSWTSGRATDTQYFGPGTRLTVL.

The DNA of the CDR3 is TGTGCCAGCTCACCACCGGTGGAGGGGGTCCGTTCGGGAAATGAGCAGTTCTTC. It encodes CASSPPVEGVRSGNEQFF. The chain is built from TRBV18 and TRBJ2-1; TRBD1 or TRBD2 may be the D gene (6 bases each). The CDR3 length is 18 residues. V lost 0 bases, J lost 7 bases, and 22 bases lay in between. The germline V gene encodes CDR1 KGHSH and CDR2 LQKENI.

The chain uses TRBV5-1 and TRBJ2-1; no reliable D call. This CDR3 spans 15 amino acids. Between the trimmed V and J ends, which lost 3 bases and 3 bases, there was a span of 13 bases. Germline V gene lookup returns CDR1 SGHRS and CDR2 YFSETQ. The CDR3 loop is CASSSEAAYYNEQFF. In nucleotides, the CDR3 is TGCGCCAGCAGCTCCGAAGCTGCCTACTACAATGAGCAGTTCTTC.